This is a list of T cell receptor beta chains from one sample in a study of blood T cells in healthy people across ages. TCRdb re-called the 5' RACE reads with MiXCR, one entry per CDR3 protein. Here the sample spans around 800,000 distinct CDR3 sequences, 20% to 30% being singletons. The same sample was also studied in work on T cells of mothers and their children.

The material sequenced was blood. The receptors were sampled from a boy between 10 and 17 years old in good health. Each CDR3 is given without its conserved first and last residue. The size field is filled for only some rows; it gives once, few, many or a size class.

J | size | V | CDR3
TRBJ1-2 | few | TRBV6-6 | ASSRRDGYT
TRBJ2-5 | . | TRBV24-1 | ATSPEGNQETQY
TRBJ2-6 | . | TRBV21-1 | ASTTGQGKLSGANVLT
TRBJ1-2 | . | TRBV5-1 | ASSEEDDYGYT
TRBJ2-2 | . | TRBV7-3 | ASSFASTGELF
TRBJ1-3 | . | TRBV2 | ASSEFGNSGNTIY
TRBJ2-5 | . | TRBV12-3/TRBV12-4 | ASGPSGGAQETQY
TRBJ2-7 | few | TRBV6-6 | ASSYSTGGAGYEQY
TRBJ2-1 | . | TRBV20-1 | SALGGLDNDEQF
TRBJ2-2 | few | TRBV30 | AWNKPGYTGELF
TRBJ2-5 | . | TRBV20-1 | SAQLAGGETQY
TRBJ1-1 | . | TRBV5-1 | ASSVYKNRVTEAF
TRBJ1-4 | . | TRBV6-1 | ASSVGTGALLEKLF
TRBJ1-5 | few | TRBV28 | ASSSSRTGSNQPQH
TRBJ1-4 | few | TRBV12-3/TRBV12-4 | ASGSGQGFGGEKLF
TRBJ2-5 | few | TRBV7-9 | ASSKGRAPETQY
TRBJ1-2 | few | TRBV10-3 | AIRGTGGHNYGYT
TRBJ2-4 | once | TRBV20-1 | SAGQGAGVRIQY
TRBJ1-3 | few | TRBV24-1 | ATSSSEGVAGNTIY
TRBJ1-4 | . | TRBV7-9 | ASSSDRRVNEKLF
. | few | TRBV29-1 | SVLREGDIETQY
TRBJ1-4 | . | TRBV12-3/TRBV12-4 | ASSSQTVINEKPF
TRBJ1-1 | . | TRBV29-1 | SGGRLGTEAF
TRBJ2-3 | . | TRBV5-5 | ASSSGTRLADTQY
TRBJ1-5 | . | TRBV5-1 | ASSPFGQQNQPQH
TRBJ1-3 | few | TRBV7-9 | ASSLGPANSGNTIY
TRBJ1-6 | . | TRBV6-5 | ASSYEVPRSYNSPLH
TRBJ2-4 | . | TRBV30 | AWRGTLNIQY
TRBJ1-2 | . | TRBV29-1 | SLGEDGYT
TRBJ2-2 | once | TRBV11-2 | ASGTDRGRTGELF
TRBJ2-7 | . | TRBV3-1 | ASSQDIGTRTYEQY
TRBJ1-6 | . | TRBV5-6 | ASSFQTGYNSPLH
TRBJ2-7 | . | TRBV4-1 | ASSQDPGTFYEQY
TRBJ2-5 | . | TRBV7-9 | ASSSRDSSGETQY
TRBJ2-7 | . | TRBV5-1 | ASSWTGDSYEQY
TRBJ1-4 | . | TRBV5-1 | ASSFTGLATNEKLF
TRBJ1-2 | . | TRBV12-3/TRBV12-4 | ASSSDSRYT
. | . | TRBV29-1 | SESRASGGAETQY
. | . | TRBV4-1 | ASSQGSGGGRPYNEQF
TRBJ2-5 | . | TRBV4-3 | ASSQDREGQETQY
TRBJ2-7 | few | TRBV13 | ASSFGGAFYEQY
TRBJ2-5 | few | TRBV15 | ATSRDWTGQETQY
TRBJ2-5 | . | TRBV5-4 | ASSRDSAETQY
TRBJ2-4 | few | TRBV29-1 | SVANRKNIQY
TRBJ2-2 | few | TRBV7-9 | ASSARDTRGTGELF
TRBJ2-1 | . | TRBV5-5 | ASSGGPGLALNEQF
TRBJ1-2 | few | TRBV2 | ASSEVDRANYGYT
TRBJ1-4 | . | TRBV11-2 | ASSLVGQGGGEKLF
TRBJ2-7 | few | TRBV7-9 | ASSLGWGGRAPTAEQY
TRBJ1-5 | few | TRBV18 | ASSPDPNQPQH
TRBJ2-5 | few | TRBV15 | ATTPGLLQETQY